This is a list of T cell receptor beta chains from one sample in a study of blood T cell repertoires in COVID-19. Clones were read by immunoSEQ multiplex PCR, and TCRdb kept only the in-frame ones, dropping some. The profile covers 150,000 or so clones, with about 74% appearing a single time and around 3% taken by the ten largest. The sample comprised peripheral blood. The receptors derive from a woman aged 80 or over with acute or convalescent COVID-19. Both conserved end residues are part of each CDR3. Fields, in order: V gene, CDR3 length, clone size, D gene, CDR3 protein. D genes are given only for firm matches. Clone size is not always given. Where it is, it says once, few, many or a class for expanded clones.

>TRBV2|13|.|.
CASKDGVNQPQHF
>TRBV29-1|12|.|TRBD1
CSDFHRGGGYTF
>TRBV27|14|.|.
CASSSQGQGDIQYF
>TRBV5-1|15|.|.
CASSLEAGMNTEAFF
>TRBV28|13|.|.
CASSYDRYYEQYF
>TRBV7-9|12|.|TRBD1
CASSLEQGVAFF
>TRBV27|15|.|TRBD1
CASSPGQEGNEKLFF
>TRBV2|13|once|TRBD2
CASLRRGGDEQYF
>TRBV6-2/TRBV6-3|20|.|TRBD2
CASSYSSRLAGGAFYNEQFF
>TRBV9|14|.|.
CASSTSGGNTEAFF
>TRBV30|13|.|.
CAWSPDTNQPQHF
>TRBV30|14|.|.
CACFRRDSRDTQYF
>TRBV6-6|12|.|.
CASRAGVDGYTF
>TRBV3-1/TRBV3-2|15|once|TRBD2
CASSQRPLAGAKQFF
>TRBV28|15|.|.
CASSLSTQVGNTIYF
>TRBV27|13|.|TRBD1
CASSPTGGNTIYF
>TRBV11-3|15|.|.
CASSSGGLWGGEQFF
>TRBV6-5|14|.|TRBD1
CASRPTGGGYGYTF
>TRBV2|16|.|TRBD1
CASSEVGQGAMKTQYF
>TRBV6-1|16|.|.
CASSEGRSNDNYGYTF
>TRBV7-8|16|.|.
CASSLKRGGTDYGYTF
>TRBV29-1|18|.|TRBD2
CSVEYGTSGRPLGNEQFF
>TRBV19|14|.|TRBD2
CASSWTSETDTQYF